This TCR beta chain was sequenced for a study of T cell responses to AZD1222 COVID-19 vaccine. Whole-study context: Second-dose recipients at about 4 or about 12 weeks were treated as one pooled group. Broader study findings: Repertoires were sampled only after the peak T cell response. Clonal diversity was possibly underestimated, and white British individuals and females predominated among donors.

Germline CDR1 MNHEY, CDR2 SMNVEV (reference sequence). V lost 2 bases and J lost 0, with 10 bases in between. The CDR3 has 15 residues. On this clone: Its specificity is unknown.

Produced via immunoSEQ multiplex PCR; TCRdb's table is partial and in-frame only. Counted here are some 150,000 clones, around nine tenths occurring once; the ten biggest clones make up 2.6%. The rearrangement links TRBV27 to TRBJ2-5; TRBD1 might be the D (5 bases). The TCR was taken from an adult in good health. The source material was peripheral blood, sampled on day 0 of AZD1222 vaccination. The CDR3 is CASSLRRQYQETQYF. The CDR3 coding sequence is TGTGCCAGCAGTTTAAGGCGACAGTACCAAGAGACCCAGTACTTC.